This TCR beta chain was sequenced for a study of control samples from healthy donors and cancer patients. The assay was immunoSEQ multiplex PCR, and TCRdb's table has in-frame clones only and misses some. The sample includes about 100,000 clones, approximately 90% seen only once; the top ten take 7.8%. Looked up from germline, CDR1 is ENHRY and CDR2 is SYGVKD. Trimming cost V 6 bases and J 7 bases, with 18 bases left between them. The CDR3 runs to 14 residues. The sample was blood. J is TRBJ1-2 and V is TRBV10-3, with TRBD1 as a possible D gene (6 bases). The TCR originated in a man aged 30 to 45 in good health. The CDR3 DNA follows: TGTGCCATCAGACCAACCGGGACATCAGGTGGCTACACCTTC. Its protein product is CAIRPTGTSGGYTF.